This passage covers 26 T cell receptor beta chains from one sample sequenced in a study of T cell changes during pregnancy in multiple sclerosis. Here immunoSEQ multiplex PCR was the method, and the copy in TCRdb shows in-frame clones only, minus some. The table has around 63,000 clones, around 91% seen once. The sequencing here drew on peripheral blood, taken in the third trimester of pregnancy. These receptors originate from a female donor in good health, enrolled as a control in a pregnancy study.

The chain uses TRBV2 and TRBJ2-7; the D gene is possibly TRBD1 (5 bases). Germline V gene data show CDR1 as SNHLY and CDR2 as FYNNEI. The ends were cut back, 5 bases at V and 0 bases at J, with 11 bases in the middle. The length of the CDR3 is 14 residues. The CDR3 region has the DNA TGTGCCAGCAGTCTGGACACCGACTCCTACGAGCAGTACTTC. This sequence encodes CASSLDTDSYEQYF. Drawing the rest from reference TRBV2 and TRBJ2-7, the complete variable domain is EPEVTQTPSHQVTQMGQEVILRCVPISNHLYFYWYRQILGQKVEFLVSFYNNEISEKSEIFDDQFSVERPDGSNFTLKIRSTKLEDSAMYFCASSLDTDSYEQYFGPGTRLTVT.

The chain has TRBV2 and TRBJ2-5; a possible D gene is TRBD2 (6 bases). Germline V gene data show CDR1 as SNHLY and CDR2 as FYNNEI. V was pared by 5 bases and J by 1 base, with 11 bases between. There are 14 residues in the CDR3. CDR3 region: CASSSQGGQETQYF. Here the CDR3 DNA reads TGTGCCAGCAGTTCGCAGGGAGGCCAAGAGACCCAGTACTTC.

The rearrangement uses TRBV19 and TRBJ1-5; D remains unclear. This CDR3 region has 16 residues. Deletions cut 6 bases from V and 2 bases from J, with 17 bases between. Germline values: CDR1 LNHDA, CDR2 SQIVND (reference sequence). The CDR3 is CASRMGIGTGNQPQHF. Here the CDR3 DNA reads TGTGCCAGTAGAATGGGTATTGGTACAGGCAATCAGCCCCAGCATTTT.

The rearrangement links TRBV5-4 to TRBJ2-6; 7 nucleotides align to TRBD1. Trimming removed 3 bases from V and 1 base from J; junction bases left unmatched: 7. The germline V gene has CDR1 SGHNT and CDR2 YYREEE (reference sequence). The CDR3 spans 17 residues. This CDR3 reads CASSSGTVPSGANVLTF. The CDR3 nucleotides are TGTGCCAGCAGCTCGGGGACAGTGCCTTCTGGGGCCAACGTCCTGACTTTC.

The genes are TRBV18 and TRBJ1-1; 7 bases are a match to TRBD1. This CDR3 has 15 residues. V lost 3 bases to trimming and J lost 4 bases; unmatched junction nucleotides: 8. The germline V gene encodes CDR1 KGHSH and CDR2 LQKENI. The CDR3 nucleotides are TGTGCCAGCTCACCTCGACAGGGTAATCCCACTGAAGCTTTCTTT. Translation: CASSPRQGNPTEAFF.

The V call is TRBV30, the J call TRBJ1-4, with a tentative D call TRBD1 (5 bases). The ends were cut back, 8 bases at V and 8 bases at J, with 18 bases in the middle. The CDR3 runs 13 residues. Germline CDR1 GTSNPN, CDR2 SVGIG (reference sequence). The CDR3 DNA follows: TGTGCCACCCCCCGGGGGGGGAGCGAAAAACTGTTTTTT. It specifies CATPRGGSEKLFF.

This clone has just a few counts. The rearrangement links TRBV11-2 to TRBJ2-3; 10 nucleotides agree with TRBD2. In germline, CDR1 is SGHAT, CDR2 FQNNGV. CDR3 length equals 15 residues. V gave up 8 bases and J gave up 2 bases; unmatched junction bases: 7. For the CDR3, the DNA is TGTGCCAGCTCCTGGACTAGCGGTACCACAGATACGCAGTATTTT. Protein product: CASSWTSGTTDTQYF.

The V call is TRBV30, the J call TRBJ1-6; the match to TRBD1 covers 7 bases. The V segment lost 3 bases and the J segment 8 bases; nucleotides outside the gene matches: 10. This CDR3 comprises 15 residues. Germline values: CDR1 GTSNPN, CDR2 SVGIG (reference sequence). Here the CDR3 DNA reads TGTGCCTGGAGGGCACCGGGACAGACTTATTCACCCCTCCACTTT. This gives the protein CAWRAPGQTYSPLHF.

This chain connects TRBV5-1 to TRBJ2-3, with 7 bases aligning to TRBD1. The CDR3 length is 14 residues. V trimming: 4 bases; J trimming: 4 bases; junction bases outside the gene matches: 6. The germline V gene has CDR1 SGHRS and CDR2 YFSETQ. The DNA of the CDR3 is TGCGCCAGCAGCCTAGGACAGGCCTCAGATACGCAGTATTTT. Translation gives CASSLGQASDTQYF.

The chain couples TRBV15 to TRBJ2-3; D gene unclear. The CDR3 sequence is 12 residues long. Germline V lookup: CDR1 LNHNV, CDR2 YYDKDF (reference sequence). Trimming removed 1 base from V and 6 bases from J, with 5 bases in between. Here the CDR3 reads CATSRAGDTQYF. The CDR3 DNA reads as TGTGCCACCAGCAGAGCCGGGGATACGCAGTATTTT.

The chain uses TRBV25-1 and TRBJ2-2; TRBD1 agrees at 11 bases. Losses at the gene ends were 5 bases for V and 10 bases for J; bases not matched to a gene: 9. Germline CDR1 is MGHDK and CDR2 is SYGVNS. The CDR3 is 15 residues long. CDR3: CASSPADRGPKELFF. CDR3 nucleotide sequence: TGTGCCAGCAGTCCGGCGGACAGGGGGCCGAAGGAGCTGTTTTTT.

This rearrangement joins TRBV13 to TRBJ1-5; D is undetermined. V was shortened by 5 bases and J by 3 bases, with 11 bases between the two germline ends. Looked up from germline, CDR1 is PRHDT and CDR2 is FYEKMQ (reference sequence). The CDR3 covers 14 residues. CDR3 sequence: CASSHGKNNQPQHF. In DNA, the CDR3 is TGTGCCAGCAGCCACGGTAAAAACAATCAGCCCCAGCATTTT.

This clone is a singleton in its sample. The J gene is TRBJ2-2, the V gene TRBV25-1; 9 bases align to TRBD1. The CDR3 has 14 amino acids. Germline V gene sequence: CDR1 MGHDK, CDR2 SYGVNS. V lost 6 bases and J lost 7; bases outside the gene matches: 6. This CDR3 is CASRVQGAGGELFF. The DNA for the CDR3 is TGTGCCAGCAGAGTACAGGGGGCGGGCGGGGAGCTGTTTTTT.

The chain couples TRBV5-4 to TRBJ2-3; TRBD2 matches 7 bases. The ends lost 1 base at V and 5 bases at J; junction bases unmatched: 4. This CDR3 has 14 amino acids. Germline V gene sequence: CDR1 SGHNT, CDR2 YYREEE (reference sequence). CDR3 protein: CASSLPIAGDTQYF. CDR3 DNA sequence: TGTGCCAGCAGCTTGCCCATAGCGGGAGATACGCAGTATTTT.

This chain joins TRBV15 and TRBJ2-1; no definite D call. V lost 2 bases and J lost 8, with 16 bases in between. CDR1 is LNHNV and CDR2 is YYDKDF in the germline V gene (reference sequence). The CDR3 length is 15 residues. The CDR3 coding sequence is TGTGCCACCAGCAGACGCGCGGTTCCACGGGATGAGCAGTTCTTC. Its protein product is CATSRRAVPRDEQFF.

The V call is TRBV6-1, the J call TRBJ1-1, with TRBD1 as a possible D gene (5 bases). Trimming removed 6 bases at V and 3 bases at J, with 17 bases between. The CDR3 length is 15 residues. Germline loops: CDR1 MNHNS, CDR2 SASEGT. The CDR3 DNA is TGTGCCAGCAGGGCGCAGGGTCGGGTCGACACTGAAGCTTTCTTT. Encoded protein: CASRAQGRVDTEAFF.

V is TRBV5-1 and J is TRBJ1-1; 7 nucleotides match TRBD1. Trimming at V came to 8 bases and at J to 5 bases, leaving 6 bases not matched to a gene. The germline gives CDR1 SGHRS, CDR2 YFSETQ. This CDR3 contains 12 residues. The CDR3 here is CASGQDRTEAFF. CDR3 nucleotides: TGCGCCAGTGGACAGGATCGTACTGAAGCTTTCTTT.

DNA for the CDR3: TGTGCCAGCAATCGGTTAGCGGGAGTTTTCGAGCAGTACTTC. Amino acids: CASNRLAGVFEQYF. The V gene is TRBV6-7, the J gene TRBJ2-7; 9 positions match TRBD2. TRBV6-7 is given ORF status, its function remaining uncertain. Trimming cost V 7 bases and J 6 bases; bases outside gene matches: 10. The CDR3 has 14 residues.

The genes are TRBV30 and TRBJ2-5; 10 bases agree with TRBD1. This CDR3 region has 13 residues. CDR1 GTSNPN and CDR2 SVGIG come from the germline V gene (reference sequence). The V segment lost 7 bases and the J segment 5 bases; nucleotides outside the gene matches: 7. The CDR3 protein is CASTGGGGETQYF. DNA for the CDR3: TGTGCCTCGACAGGGGGCGGTGGGGAGACCCAGTACTTC. The whole variable domain, filled in from reference TRBV30 and TRBJ2-5, reads SQTIHQWPATLVQPVGSPLSLECTVEGTSNPNLYWYRQAAGRGLQLLFYSVGIGQISSEVPQNLSASRPQDRQFILSSKKLLLSDSGFYLCASTGGGGETQYFGPGTRLLVL.

This clone appeared once. CDR3 residues: CASSQPRGTGNTIYF. The CDR3 DNA follows: TGTGCCAGCAGCCAACCCCGCGGGACTGGAAACACCATATATTTT. The chain is built from TRBV4-2 and TRBJ1-3; no clear D. V lost 2 bases, J lost 2 bases, and 10 bases lay in between. Germline V gives CDR1 LGHNA, CDR2 YNFKEQ. CDR3 length: 15 amino acids.

The chain is built from TRBV6-5 and TRBJ2-5, with D hard to call. The CDR3 extends over 14 amino acids. Trimming removed 4 bases from V and 7 bases from J, with 16 bases in between. Per germline, CDR1 MNHEY and CDR2 SVGAGI. CDR3 residues: CASSLGYPPRTQYF. The CDR3 nucleotides read TGTGCCAGCAGTTTGGGCTACCCGCCACGGACCCAGTACTTC.

V is TRBV5-8 and J is TRBJ1-4; the D gene is possibly TRBD1 (6 bases). The CDR3 extends over 15 amino acids. In germline, CDR1 is SGHTS, CDR2 YDEGEE. Trimming removed 2 bases at V and 7 bases at J, with 15 bases between. CDR3 sequence reads: CASSLRLDSTEKLFF. CDR3 DNA sequence: TGTGCCAGCAGCTTACGTCTGGACAGTACTGAAAAACTGTTTTTT.

This clone was picked up one time. V usage is TRBV6-5 and J usage is TRBJ2-1; a weak D match, TRBD1 (6 bases). V was cut by 6 bases and J by 7 bases, with 19 bases left in between. The CDR3 contains 15 residues. Germline CDR1 reads MNHEY; CDR2 reads SVGAGI. This chain's CDR3 is CASSLTGLSVNEQFF. In DNA form, the CDR3 reads TGTGCCAGCAGCTTAACAGGGTTATCAGTTAATGAGCAGTTCTTC.

The chain joins TRBV19 to TRBJ2-7; 14 nucleotides match TRBD2. The V segment lost 6 bases and the J segment 1 base; nucleotides outside the gene matches: 8. This CDR3 region has 17 residues. Germline V gene lookup returns CDR1 LNHDA and CDR2 SQIVND (reference sequence). CDR3 coding DNA: TGTGCCAGTAGGCATGGGACTAGCGGGAGTGATTCCTACGAGCAGTACTTC. It translates to CASRHGTSGSDSYEQYF.

V gene TRBV6-6 combines with J gene TRBJ1-2, with TRBD1 matching over 8 bases. With 5 bases clipped from V and 2 bases from J, the junction kept 7 bases outside the gene matches. The germline V gene has CDR1 MNHNY and CDR2 SVGAGI (reference sequence). The CDR3 consists of 15 residues. The CDR3 spells CASSPDRGQNYGYTF. The CDR3 region has the DNA TGTGCCAGCAGTCCCGACAGGGGTCAAAACTATGGCTACACCTTC.

CDR3 amino acids: CASSKYPTGLSTIYF. The CDR3 DNA follows: TGTGCCAGCAGCAAATACCCGACAGGGTTGAGCACCATATATTTT. This rearrangement joins TRBV21-1 to TRBJ1-3; TRBD1, the D gene given by the table, was not confirmed from the DNA. TRBV21-1 is recorded as a pseudogene. CDR3 length: 15 residues.